The 28 T cell receptor beta chains below come from one sample, sequenced in a study of T-cell memory formation after mild COVID-19. TCRdb ran MiXCR on the 5' RACE reads and lists one entry per CDR3 protein. The sample lists around 340,000 distinct CDR3 sequences; 21% were seen once. The sample taken for sequencing was PBMCs or a T cell subset sorted from them (not recorded which). Every receptor here comes from an adult woman who had mild COVID-19 (a few samples of this study predate the infection). Cell type and time point are not known.

This chain joins TRBV29-1 and TRBJ2-3, with D possibly TRBD1 on 6 matching bases. CDR1 is SQVTM, CDR2 ANQGSEA, per germline. With 5 bases removed from V and 1 base from J, the gap between germline ends came to 13 bases. This CDR3 contains 14 residues. The CDR3 is CSVKGQYRTDTQYF. CDR3 nucleotides: TGCAGCGTTAAAGGACAGTACCGCACAGATACGCAGTATTTT.

This clonotype has ten or more counts. The chain is built from TRBV7-9 and TRBJ2-7, with 11 nucleotides matching TRBD2. V was clipped by 8 bases and J by 3 bases; unmatched bases: 6. In germline, CDR1 is SEHNR, CDR2 FQNEAQ (reference sequence). The CDR3 is made up of 14 amino acids. The CDR3 bases are TGTGCCAGCTCACCCGGGACTAGCGGCTACGAGCAGTACTTC. Translating gives CASSPGTSGYEQYF. Complete variable domain (other parts from reference TRBV7-9 and TRBJ2-7): DTGVSQNPRHKITKRGQNVTFRCDPISEHNRLYWYRQTLGQGPEFLTYFQNEAQLEKSRLLSDRFSAERPKGSFSTLEIQRTEQGDSAMYLCASSPGTSGYEQYFGPGTRLTVT.

This clonotype was observed a single time. The rearrangement links TRBV7-3 to TRBJ2-7; D possibly corresponds to TRBD1 (6 bases). V shed 4 bases and J shed 6 bases, with 10 bases lying between them. Germline CDR1 and CDR2: SGHTA and FQGTGA. The CDR3 runs 12 residues. CDR3 amino acids: CASSSEQGEQYF. In nucleotides, the CDR3 is TGTGCCAGCAGCTCAGAACAGGGCGAGCAGTACTTC.

There are a few counts of this clonotype. The chain links TRBV5-1 to TRBJ1-3; 8 nucleotides align to TRBD1. The CDR3 length is 16 residues. Per the germline V gene, CDR1 is SGHRS and CDR2 is YFSETQ. The junction had 4 bases not matched to a gene; V was cut back by 2 bases and J by 0 bases. CDR3 residues: CASSFGDRSSGNTIYF. CDR3 nucleotide sequence: TGCGCCAGCAGCTTCGGGGACAGGAGCTCTGGAAACACCATATATTTT. Drawing the rest from reference TRBV5-1 and TRBJ1-3, the complete variable domain is KAGVTQTPRYLIKTRGQQVTLSCSPISGHRSVSWYQQTPGQGLQFLFEYFSETQRNKGNFPGRFSGRQFSNSRSEMNVSTLELGDSALYLCASSFGDRSSGNTIYFGEGSWLTVV.

This sequence joins TRBV7-3 and TRBJ2-3; D might be TRBD2 (7 bases). Deletions cut 5 bases from V and 2 bases from J, with 20 bases between. This CDR3 is 17 amino acids long. Per the germline V gene, CDR1 is SGHTA and CDR2 is FQGTGA. CDR3 bases: TGTGCCAGCAGCGCCCAGGTGACGCGGGGGCACACAGATACGCAGTATTTT. Its translation: CASSAQVTRGHTDTQYF.

The chain combines TRBV29-1 with TRBJ1-2; D not certain. Germline lookup yields CDR1 SQVTM and CDR2 ANQGSEA. V was trimmed by 7 bases and J by 8 bases, leaving 8 bases between them. This CDR3 has 9 residues. CDR3 DNA: TGCAGCGAATCTCGAGGCTACACCTTC. The encoded protein is CSESRGYTF.

There are a few counts of this clonotype. V and J are TRBV19 and TRBJ2-2; D is perhaps TRBD2 (6 bases). Germline CDR1 LNHDA, CDR2 SQIVND (reference sequence). The length of the CDR3 is 14 residues. V was shortened by 5 bases and J by 8 bases, with 15 bases between the two germline ends. The CDR3 nucleotides read TGTGCCAGTAGTCGGATGACTAGAACGGGGGAGCTGTTTTTT. This translates into CASSRMTRTGELFF. The full variable domain, in which reference TRBV19 and TRBJ2-2 provide the parts outside the CDR3, is DGGITQSPKYLFRKEGQNVTLSCEQNLNHDAMYWYRQDPGQGLRLIYYSQIVNDFQKGDIAEGYSVSREKKESFPLTVTSAQKNPTAFYLCASSRMTRTGELFFGEGSRLTVL.

The rearrangement joins TRBV3-1 to TRBJ2-7; the match to TRBD1 covers 7 bases. This CDR3 is 16 amino acids long. The germline CDR1 and CDR2 sequences are LGHDT and YNNKEL (reference sequence). V lost 1 base and J lost 2; bases outside the gene matches: 8. In nucleotides, the CDR3 is TGTGCCAGCAGCCAAGGCTTCGGGACAGCCCCCTACGAGCAGTACTTC. This gives the protein CASSQGFGTAPYEQYF.

This chain connects TRBV10-3 to TRBJ1-1, with 7 bases that match TRBD1. This CDR3 is built from 14 residues. J lost 7 bases, V lost 6 bases, and 11 bases had no gene match. Germline values: CDR1 ENHRY, CDR2 SYGVKD. CDR3 sequence (DNA): TGTGCCATCAGAATGACAGGGAGTAGGCTTGAAGCTTTCTTT. This codes for CAIRMTGSRLEAFF.

The J gene is TRBJ1-1, the V gene TRBV4-3; 7 positions match TRBD1. Germline trimming cut 3 bases from V and 0 bases from J; bases unmatched to any gene: 1. CDR3 length equals 14 residues. Germline loops: CDR1 LGHNA, CDR2 YSLEER. The CDR3, as DNA: TGCGCCAGCAGCCACAGGGGGGTGAACACTGAAGCTTTCTTT. This codes for CASSHRGVNTEAFF.

This clonotype has just a few counts. V usage is TRBV29-1 and J usage is TRBJ1-1; 10 nucleotides line up with TRBD1. This CDR3 has 14 residues. Germline V gene data show CDR1 as SQVTM and CDR2 as ANQGSEA. V shed 8 bases and J 4 bases; nucleotides not matched to a gene: 10. The CDR3, as DNA: TGCAGCATCCGGGACAGGGGTGACGGCACTGAAGCTTTCTTT. It is translated as CSIRDRGDGTEAFF. Supplemented by reference TRBV29-1 and TRBJ1-1, the full variable domain reads SAVISQKPSRDICQRGTSLTIQCQVDSQVTMMFWYRQQPGQSLTLIATANQGSEATYESGFVIDKFPISRPNLTFSTLTVSNMSPEDSSIYLCSIRDRGDGTEAFFGQGTRLTVV.

The chain couples TRBV5-6 to TRBJ2-1, with 7 nucleotides matching TRBD2. Germline V gene data show CDR1 as SGHDT and CDR2 as YYEEEE. Losses at the gene ends were 7 bases for V and 9 bases for J; bases not matched to a gene: 22. This CDR3 spans 17 amino acids. CDR3 residues: CASQTSGLSGPKGEQFF. As DNA, the CDR3 is TGTGCCAGCCAAACCTCTGGGCTTAGCGGGCCAAAGGGTGAGCAGTTCTTC. Full variable domain (outside the CDR3, taken from reference TRBV5-6 and TRBJ2-1): DAGVTQSPTHLIKTRGQQVTLRCSPKSGHDTVSWYQQALGQGPQFIFQYYEEEERQRGNFPDRFSGHQFPNYSSELNVNALLLGDSALYLCASQTSGLSGPKGEQFFGPGTRLTVL.

The chain has TRBV30 and TRBJ2-3; 7 nucleotides line up with TRBD2. Trimming removed 0 bases from V and 4 bases from J; junction bases left unmatched: 4. Germline V gene lookup returns CDR1 GTSNPN and CDR2 SVGIG (reference sequence). This CDR3 region has 14 residues. The CDR3 sequence: CAWSVGGSSDTQYF. CDR3 nucleotides: TGTGCCTGGAGTGTCGGCGGGAGCTCAGATACGCAGTATTTT.

This clonotype has more than one count but fewer than ten. This CDR3 is CASSRLGVPNTEAFF. The CDR3 DNA follows: TGTGCCAGCAGCCGTTTAGGGGTCCCGAACACTGAAGCTTTCTTT. The chain uses TRBV7-9 and TRBJ1-1, with D tentatively TRBD1 (5 bases). Germline CDR1 is SEHNR and CDR2 is FQNEAQ (reference sequence). V gave up 5 bases and J gave up 1 base, with 14 bases separating them. The CDR3 length is 15 residues. The variable domain in full, completed from reference TRBV7-9 and TRBJ1-1, reads DTGVSQNPRHKITKRGQNVTFRCDPISEHNRLYWYRQTLGQGPEFLTYFQNEAQLEKSRLLSDRFSAERPKGSFSTLEIQRTEQGDSAMYLCASSRLGVPNTEAFFGQGTRLTVV.

CDR3 bases: TGTGCCAGCAAGTTTACAGGGACCCAGTACTTC. Its protein is CASKFTGTQYF. This rearrangement joins TRBV7-2 to TRBJ2-5, with a possible D match to TRBD1 (5 bases). The V and J ends lost 7 bases and 7 bases respectively, with 10 bases between them. CDR3 size: 11 residues. Germline CDR1 reads SGHTA; CDR2 reads FQGNSA.

The gene calls are TRBV6-4 and TRBJ2-1; 11 bases are a match to TRBD2. With V trimmed by 3 bases and J by 0 bases, 10 bases remained unmatched. The germline CDR1 and CDR2 sequences are MRHNA and SNTAGT. The CDR3 has 19 residues. The CDR3 DNA is TGTGCCAGCAGTGAGGTGGTAGTAGCGGGAGGGCCCTCCTACAATGAGCAGTTCTTC. This encodes CASSEVVVAGGPSYNEQFF.

The rearrangement joins TRBV7-6 to TRBJ1-6; D gene uncertain. This CDR3 contains 13 residues. V was trimmed by 2 bases and J by 9 bases, leaving 8 bases between them. Per the germline V gene, CDR1 is SGHVS and CDR2 is FNYEAQ. The chain's CDR3 is CASSLKALSPLHF. CDR3 nucleotide sequence: TGTGCCAGCAGCTTAAAAGCTCTTTCACCCCTCCACTTT. Full variable domain (remainder filled in from reference TRBV7-6 and TRBJ1-6): GAGVSQSPRYKVTKRGQDVALRCDPISGHVSLYWYRQALGQGPEFLTYFNYEAQQDKSGLPNDRFSAERPEGSISTLTIQRTEQRDSAMYRCASSLKALSPLHFGNGTRLTVT.

Many counts were recorded for this clonotype. V and J are TRBV9 and TRBJ2-3; 7 nucleotides line up with TRBD2. The germline V gene encodes CDR1 SGDLS and CDR2 YYNGEE. Trimming cost V 3 bases and J 2 bases; bases outside gene matches: 6. The CDR3 loop spans 15 amino acids. CDR3 region: CASSASGGPTDTQYF. For the CDR3, the DNA is TGTGCCAGCAGCGCCTCGGGGGGACCCACAGATACGCAGTATTTT.

The chain uses TRBV6-2 or TRBV6-3 and TRBJ2-7, with TRBD1 matching 10 bases. Looked up from germline, CDR1 is MNHEY and CDR2 is SVGEGT. The CDR3 sequence is 14 residues long. Trimming cost V 5 bases and J 6 bases; bases outside gene matches: 7. The chain's CDR3 is CASSPTGGSGEQYF. CDR3 bases: TGTGCCAGCAGTCCGACAGGGGGCTCGGGCGAGCAGTACTTC.

The V call is TRBV3-1, the J call TRBJ1-1; 7 nucleotides agree with TRBD1. The CDR3 runs 15 residues. The V and J ends lost 5 bases and 0 bases, in that order; junction bases with no gene match: 6. From germline, CDR1 is LGHDT and CDR2 YNNKEL (reference sequence). The chain's CDR3 is CASSLGQEMNTEAFF. In DNA form, the CDR3 reads TGTGCCAGCAGCTTAGGACAGGAAATGAACACTGAAGCTTTCTTT.

The chain recombines TRBV23-1 with TRBJ2-5, with 9 bases matching TRBD1. TRBV23-1 is an ORF, and what it does is uncertain. Germline trimming cut 3 bases from V and 7 bases from J; bases unmatched to any gene: 12. The CDR3 loop spans 16 amino acids. CDR3 sequence reads: CASSHPGGQGRRTQYF. CDR3 bases: TGCGCCAGCAGTCACCCAGGGGGACAGGGTCGTAGGACCCAGTACTTC.

The chain employs TRBV7-6 and TRBJ2-4; TRBD1 aligns across 10 bases. Trimming at V came to 5 bases and at J to 0 bases, leaving 10 bases not matched to a gene. The CDR3 covers 18 residues. Germline V gene data show CDR1 as SGHVS and CDR2 as FNYEAQ. The CDR3 spells CASSQLIGTGEAKNIQYF. For the CDR3, the DNA is TGTGCCAGCAGCCAATTGATCGGGACAGGGGAAGCCAAAAACATTCAGTACTTC.

The gene calls are TRBV19 and TRBJ2-7; a weak D match, TRBD1 (7 bases). V was pared by 3 bases and J by 2 bases, with 11 bases between. The CDR3 has 14 amino acids. Per germline, CDR1 LNHDA and CDR2 SQIVND (reference sequence). CDR3 sequence: CASSIDREAYEQYF. CDR3 DNA: TGTGCCAGTAGTATTGACAGGGAGGCCTACGAGCAGTACTTC.

This clonotype was seen a handful of times. The J gene is TRBJ2-3, the V gene TRBV3-1; D is possibly TRBD2 (5 bases). Trimming cost V 4 bases and J 2 bases, with 22 bases left between them. CDR1 LGHDT and CDR2 YNNKEL come from the germline V gene (reference sequence). The CDR3 runs 18 residues. The CDR3 sequence is CASSPSTGAPGSTDTQYF. CDR3 nucleotide sequence: TGTGCCAGCAGCCCGAGTACCGGAGCCCCGGGGTCCACAGATACGCAGTATTTT.

The sample holds many counts of this clonotype. V and J are TRBV12-3 or TRBV12-4 and TRBJ2-1; D is unresolved. This CDR3 has 11 amino acids. The germline V and J ends were trimmed by 3 bases and 8 bases, with 5 bases remaining between them. This chain's CDR3 is CASSFDYEQFF. CDR3 nucleotide sequence: TGTGCCAGCAGTTTTGATTATGAGCAGTTCTTC.

V and J are TRBV3-1 and TRBJ1-2, with TRBD1 as a possible D gene (5 bases). V lost 4 bases to trimming and J lost 4 bases, with 16 bases between them. Germline V lookup: CDR1 LGHDT, CDR2 YNNKEL (reference sequence). The CDR3 totals 15 residues. This chain's CDR3 is CASSRTGQGRYGYTF. The CDR3 nucleotides read TGTGCCAGCAGCCGTACGGGCCAGGGTCGCTATGGCTACACCTTC.

This chain connects TRBV12-3 or TRBV12-4 to TRBJ2-1; unclear D gene. This CDR3 contains 17 residues. Between the trimmed V and J ends, which lost 2 bases and 0 bases, there was a span of 14 bases. The chain's CDR3 is CASSLNLGSGSYNEQFF. The CDR3 DNA sequence: TGTGCCAGCAGTTTAAATTTGGGGTCGGGCTCCTACAATGAGCAGTTCTTC.

This clonotype was counted between two and nine times. The rearrangement joins TRBV28 to TRBJ2-2; D call uncertain. The CDR3 runs to 12 residues. CDR1 and CDR2 from the germline V gene are MDHEN and SYDVKM. Trimming stripped 5 bases from V and 6 bases from J, with 7 bases between. CDR3 sequence reads: CASSPPAGELFF. CDR3 DNA: TGTGCCAGCAGTCCCCCGGCCGGGGAGCTGTTTTTT.